These 19 T cell receptor beta chains originate from one sample sequenced in a study of OX40 agonist ivuxolimab in advanced cancers. Method: immunoSEQ multiplex PCR; TCRdb's copy keeps in-frame clones and lacks some. The sample lists roughly 71,000 clones; about 79% were seen once. The sequencing here drew on CD4+ or CD8+ T cells sorted from blood, taken in a trial of the OX40 agonist ivuxolimab. These receptor sequences come from an adult with an advanced solid tumor such as melanoma, head and neck, liver or kidney cancer.

The genes are TRBV4-3 and TRBJ2-6, with 12 bases aligning to TRBD2. V lost 1 base to trimming and J lost 3 bases; unmatched junction nucleotides: 4. In germline, CDR1 is LGHNA, CDR2 YSLEER. The CDR3 runs 18 residues. The CDR3 coding sequence is TGCGCCAGCAGCCAAGGTGCTAGCGGGAGGGGTGGGGCCAACGTCCTGACTTTC. Translated, it gives CASSQGASGRGGANVLTF.

This clone showed up just once. The chain is built from TRBV18 and TRBJ2-3; TRBD2 might be the D (5 bases). Trimming removed 11 bases at V and 4 bases at J, with 22 bases between. The CDR3 extends over 15 amino acids. Germline assignment: CDR1 KGHSH and CDR2 LQKENI. In DNA, the CDR3 is TGTGCCGGAGCAATTCGGCCGGGGATTGCAGATACGCAGTATTTT. Translated, it gives CAGAIRPGIADTQYF.

The J gene is TRBJ1-5, the V gene TRBV2; 8 bases match TRBD1. The V segment lost 8 bases and the J segment 1 base; nucleotides outside the gene matches: 4. This CDR3 is 14 amino acids long. The germline V gene encodes CDR1 SNHLY and CDR2 FYNNEI. Here the CDR3 DNA reads TGTGCCAGCGACAGGGGAGGGAGCAATCAGCCCCAGCATTTT. Protein: CASDRGGSNQPQHF. Full variable domain (remainder filled in from reference TRBV2 and TRBJ1-5): EPEVTQTPSHQVTQMGQEVILRCVPISNHLYFYWYRQILGQKVEFLVSFYNNEISEKSEIFDDQFSVERPDGSNFTLKIRSTKLEDSAMYFCASDRGGSNQPQHFGDGTRLSIL.

V usage is TRBV27 and J usage is TRBJ2-7; TRBD1 might be the D (6 bases). V dropped 8 bases and J dropped 0 bases, with 14 bases sitting between them. CDR1 and CDR2 from the germline V gene are MNHEY and SMNVEV (reference sequence). The CDR3 covers 14 residues. The CDR3 DNA sequence: TGTGCCAGCGGCCGGACAGTCAGCTCCTACGAGCAGTACTTC. Residues: CASGRTVSSYEQYF.

The V call is TRBV28, the J call TRBJ2-2; 9 positions agree with TRBD1. The CDR3 has 14 residues. Germline CDR1 reads MDHEN; CDR2 reads SYDVKM. V gave up 6 bases and J gave up 7 bases; unmatched junction bases: 6. CDR3 nucleotide sequence: TGTGCCAGCAGGGTACAGGGGGCGAGCGGGGAGCTGTTTTTT. Residues: CASRVQGASGELFF.

Only a few counts were recorded for this clone. The CDR3 sequence: CASTPSGNTEAFF. The CDR3 DNA follows: TGTGCCAGCACCCCTTCGGGGAACACTGAAGCTTTCTTT. The rearrangement uses TRBV28 and TRBJ1-1; unclear D gene. V was cut by 7 bases and J by 1 base, with 10 bases left in between. The CDR3 contains 13 residues. CDR1 is MDHEN and CDR2 is SYDVKM in the germline V gene.

The J gene is TRBJ2-5, the V gene TRBV4-1; the match to TRBD2 covers 11 bases. From germline, CDR1 is MGHRA and CDR2 YSYEKL. This CDR3 spans 15 amino acids. Germline trimming cut 1 base from V and 4 bases from J; bases unmatched to any gene: 2. The CDR3 region is CASSQGLAGGETQYF. The DNA of the CDR3 is TGCGCCAGCAGCCAAGGGCTAGCGGGAGGAGAGACCCAGTACTTC.

The chain joins TRBV7-2 to TRBJ2-1; TRBD2 might be the D (5 bases). CDR1 and CDR2 (germline): SGHTA, FQGNSA. The CDR3 consists of 15 residues. The V end lost 1 base, the J end lost 4 bases, and 11 bases lay between the germline ends. The DNA for the CDR3 is TGTGCCAGCAGCTTAGGCTTCGAGGGATACAATGAGCAGTTCTTC. It yields the protein CASSLGFEGYNEQFF.

This clone has more than one count but fewer than ten. The J gene is TRBJ1-2, the V gene TRBV28; D unclear. CDR3 length: 20 amino acids. The germline V gene encodes CDR1 MDHEN and CDR2 SYDVKM. Trimming removed 5 bases at V and 2 bases at J, with 30 bases between. CDR3 region: CASSPLYVRAITGGNYGYTF. The CDR3 DNA reads as TGTGCCAGCAGTCCCTTGTATGTCCGGGCCATAACGGGAGGGAACTATGGCTACACCTTC.

The chain links TRBV5-4 to TRBJ2-5, with D possibly being TRBD1 or TRBD2 (6 bases each). Trimming shortened V by 3 bases and J by 1 base, and 13 bases separated the two germline ends. The CDR3 has 15 amino acids. Germline CDR1 reads SGHNT; CDR2 reads YYREEE (reference sequence). CDR3 protein: CASSSGGGLQETQYF. CDR3 DNA: TGTGCCAGCAGCTCCGGAGGGGGGCTCCAAGAGACCCAGTACTTC.

The rearrangement uses TRBV5-1 and TRBJ2-7, with TRBD1 identical over 7 bases. Germline CDR1 reads SGHRS; CDR2 reads YFSETQ. J lost 4 bases, V lost 0 bases, and 4 bases had no gene match. CDR3 length: 14 residues. CDR3 sequence reads: CASSLGQGMYEQYF. DNA for the CDR3: TGCGCCAGCAGCTTGGGACAGGGAATGTACGAGCAGTACTTC.

The chain is built from TRBV13 and TRBJ1-2, with D uncertain. Germline-derived CDR1 and CDR2 are PRHDT and FYEKMQ (reference sequence). Trimming pared 5 bases from V and 6 bases from J, leaving 19 bases between. There are 15 residues in the CDR3. CDR3 sequence (DNA): TGTGCCAGCAGCACGACCTTTGGCGCGGAGGATGGCTACACCTTC. The encoded protein is CASSTTFGAEDGYTF.

The chain has TRBV19 and TRBJ2-5; D perhaps matches TRBD2 (7 bases). CDR1 and CDR2 from the germline V gene are LNHDA and SQIVND (reference sequence). V dropped 5 bases and J dropped 1 base, with 23 bases sitting between them. The CDR3 loop spans 18 amino acids. The CDR3 DNA reads TGTGCCAGTAGTTCAAGAAATGGGGGCGGGGGATTCCAAGAGACCCAGTACTTC. Amino acids: CASSSRNGGGGFQETQYF.

This chain links TRBV7-2 with TRBJ2-3, with no clear D. CDR3 length: 13 amino acids. V dropped 4 bases and J dropped 5 bases, with 10 bases sitting between them. Looked up from germline, CDR1 is SGHTA and CDR2 is FQGNSA. CDR3 coding DNA: TGTGCCAGCAGCTCGTTCATAGGAGATACGCAGTATTTT. It translates to CASSSFIGDTQYF.

The chain links TRBV5-1 to TRBJ1-2; weak D call: TRBD1 (5 bases). In germline, CDR1 is SGHRS, CDR2 YFSETQ. Trimming removed 4 bases at V and 4 bases at J, with 11 bases between. The CDR3 length is 13 residues. The CDR3 coding sequence is TGCGCCAGCAGCCAAGGACACATCTATGGCTACACCTTC. Translated, it gives CASSQGHIYGYTF.

V and J are TRBV7-2 and TRBJ2-4, with TRBD1 matching over 7 bases. The CDR3 loop spans 15 amino acids. CDR1 is SGHTA, CDR2 FQGNSA, per germline. V dropped 7 bases and J dropped 6; count of bases not matched to a gene: 12. The DNA for the CDR3 is TGTGCCAGCACCCCAGACAGGGCCGCGGGAAACATTCAGTACTTC. This sequence encodes CASTPDRAAGNIQYF.

Written as DNA, the CDR3 is TGTGCCAGTAGTGGGACAGGGAACACCGGGGAGCTGTTTTTT. Translation gives CASSGTGNTGELFF. The V gene is TRBV19, the J gene TRBJ2-2, with 8 bases identical to TRBD1. With V trimmed by 5 bases and J by 1 base, 0 bases remained unmatched. This CDR3 has 14 residues. The germline gives CDR1 LNHDA, CDR2 SQIVND (reference sequence).

The rearrangement uses TRBV6-6 and TRBJ1-2; no reliable D call. The ends were cut back, 7 bases at V and 4 bases at J, with 10 bases in the middle. This CDR3 region has 12 residues. CDR1 is MNHNY, CDR2 SVGAGI, per germline (reference sequence). CDR3 nucleotides: TGTGCCAGCATGTCTATTAGCTATGGCTACACCTTC. This gives the protein CASMSISYGYTF.

The CDR3 loop is CASSDLKFYEQYF. Written as DNA, the CDR3 is TGTGCCAGCAGCGACTTAAAATTCTACGAGCAGTACTTC. V usage is TRBV7-2 and J usage is TRBJ2-7; D is undetermined. Germline CDR1 is SGHTA and CDR2 is FQGNSA. The CDR3 runs 13 residues. Trimming took off 5 bases at V and 3 bases at J, with 11 bases between the two ends.